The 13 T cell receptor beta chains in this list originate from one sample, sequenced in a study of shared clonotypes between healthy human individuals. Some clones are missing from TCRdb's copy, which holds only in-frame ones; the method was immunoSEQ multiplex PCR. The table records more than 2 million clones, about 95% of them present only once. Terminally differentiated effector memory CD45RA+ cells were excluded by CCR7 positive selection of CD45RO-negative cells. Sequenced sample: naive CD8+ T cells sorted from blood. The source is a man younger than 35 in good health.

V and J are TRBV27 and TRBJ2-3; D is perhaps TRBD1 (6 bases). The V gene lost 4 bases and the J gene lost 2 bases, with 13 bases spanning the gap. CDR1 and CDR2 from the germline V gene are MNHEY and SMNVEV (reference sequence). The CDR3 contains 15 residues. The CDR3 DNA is TGTGCCAGCAGTTCGATCACAGGGCCCACAGATACGCAGTATTTT. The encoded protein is CASSSITGPTDTQYF.

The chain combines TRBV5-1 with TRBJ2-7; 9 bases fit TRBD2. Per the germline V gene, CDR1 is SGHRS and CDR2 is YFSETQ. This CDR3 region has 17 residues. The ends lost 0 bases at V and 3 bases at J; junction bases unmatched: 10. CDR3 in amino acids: CASSLGAGGEKDYEQYF. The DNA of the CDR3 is TGCGCCAGCAGCTTGGGAGCGGGGGGAGAAAAGGACTACGAGCAGTACTTC.

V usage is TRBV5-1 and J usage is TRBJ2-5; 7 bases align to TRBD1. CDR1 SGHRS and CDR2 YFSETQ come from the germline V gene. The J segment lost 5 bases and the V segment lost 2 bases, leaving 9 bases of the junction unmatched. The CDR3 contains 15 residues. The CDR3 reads CASSFEQGHRETQYF. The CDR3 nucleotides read TGCGCCAGCAGCTTTGAACAGGGGCACCGGGAGACCCAGTACTTC.

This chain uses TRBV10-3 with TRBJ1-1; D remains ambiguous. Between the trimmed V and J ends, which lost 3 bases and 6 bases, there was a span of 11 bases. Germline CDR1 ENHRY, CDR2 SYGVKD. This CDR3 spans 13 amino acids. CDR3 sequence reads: CAISDTRTPEAFF. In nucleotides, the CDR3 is TGTGCCATCAGTGATACTAGGACCCCTGAAGCTTTCTTT.

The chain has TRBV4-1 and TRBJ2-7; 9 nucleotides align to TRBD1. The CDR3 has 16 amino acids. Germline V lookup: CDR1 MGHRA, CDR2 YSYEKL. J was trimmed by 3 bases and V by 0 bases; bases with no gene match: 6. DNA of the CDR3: TGCGCCAGCAGCCAAGATCGGGGGACAGGGATCTACGAGCAGTACTTC. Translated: CASSQDRGTGIYEQYF.

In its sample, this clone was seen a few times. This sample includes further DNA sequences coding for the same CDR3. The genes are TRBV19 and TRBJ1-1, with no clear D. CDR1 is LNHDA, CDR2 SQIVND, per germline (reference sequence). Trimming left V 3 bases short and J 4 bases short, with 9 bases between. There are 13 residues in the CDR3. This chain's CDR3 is CASSIPGGTEAFF. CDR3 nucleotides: TGTGCCAGTAGTATTCCGGGTGGCACTGAAGCTTTCTTT.

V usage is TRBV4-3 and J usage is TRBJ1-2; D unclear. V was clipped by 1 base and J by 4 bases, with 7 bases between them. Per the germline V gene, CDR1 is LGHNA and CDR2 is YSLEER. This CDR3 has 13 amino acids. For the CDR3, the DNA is TGCGCCAGCAGCCAAGCTAGGAGCTATGGCTACACCTTC. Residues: CASSQARSYGYTF.

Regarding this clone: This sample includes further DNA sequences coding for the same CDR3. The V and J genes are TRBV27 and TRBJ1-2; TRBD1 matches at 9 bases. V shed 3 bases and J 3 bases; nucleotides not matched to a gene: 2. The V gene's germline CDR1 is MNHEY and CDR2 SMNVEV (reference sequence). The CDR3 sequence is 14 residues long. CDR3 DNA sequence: TGTGCCAGCAGTTTTGGACAGGGGTACTATGGCTACACCTTC. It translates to CASSFGQGYYGYTF.

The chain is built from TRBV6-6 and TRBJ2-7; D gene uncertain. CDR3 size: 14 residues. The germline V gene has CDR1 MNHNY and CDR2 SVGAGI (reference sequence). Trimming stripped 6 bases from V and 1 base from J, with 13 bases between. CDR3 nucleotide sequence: TGTGCCAGCAGGTGGGCAGGAGAATCCTACGAGCAGTACTTC. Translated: CASRWAGESYEQYF.

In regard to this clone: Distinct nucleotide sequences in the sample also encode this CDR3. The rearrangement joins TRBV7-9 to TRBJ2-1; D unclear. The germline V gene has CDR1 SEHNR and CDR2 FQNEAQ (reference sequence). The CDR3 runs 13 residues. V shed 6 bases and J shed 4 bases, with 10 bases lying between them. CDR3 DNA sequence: TGTGCCAGCAGTTTTGACGGGTACAATGAGCAGTTCTTC. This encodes CASSFDGYNEQFF.

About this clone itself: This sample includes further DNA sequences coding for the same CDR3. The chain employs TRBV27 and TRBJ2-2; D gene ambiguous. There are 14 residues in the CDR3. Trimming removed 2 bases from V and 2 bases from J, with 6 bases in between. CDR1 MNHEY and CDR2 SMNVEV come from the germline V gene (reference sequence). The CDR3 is CASSLVGNTGELFF. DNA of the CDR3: TGTGCCAGCAGTTTAGTGGGAAACACCGGGGAGCTGTTTTTT.

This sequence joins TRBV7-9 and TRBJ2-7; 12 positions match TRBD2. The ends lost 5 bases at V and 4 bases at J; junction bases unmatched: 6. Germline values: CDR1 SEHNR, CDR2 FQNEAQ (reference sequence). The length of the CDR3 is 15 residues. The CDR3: CASSPWTSGAYEQYF. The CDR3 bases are TGTGCCAGCAGCCCTTGGACTAGCGGGGCGTACGAGCAGTACTTC.

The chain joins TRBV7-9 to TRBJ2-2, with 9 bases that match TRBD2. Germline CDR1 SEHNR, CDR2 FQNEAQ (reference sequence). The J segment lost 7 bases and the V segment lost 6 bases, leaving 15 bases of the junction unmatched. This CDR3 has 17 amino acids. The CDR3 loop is CASRTNTFSGSGGELFF. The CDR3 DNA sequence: TGTGCCAGCAGAACAAATACATTTAGCGGGAGCGGCGGGGAGCTGTTTTTT.